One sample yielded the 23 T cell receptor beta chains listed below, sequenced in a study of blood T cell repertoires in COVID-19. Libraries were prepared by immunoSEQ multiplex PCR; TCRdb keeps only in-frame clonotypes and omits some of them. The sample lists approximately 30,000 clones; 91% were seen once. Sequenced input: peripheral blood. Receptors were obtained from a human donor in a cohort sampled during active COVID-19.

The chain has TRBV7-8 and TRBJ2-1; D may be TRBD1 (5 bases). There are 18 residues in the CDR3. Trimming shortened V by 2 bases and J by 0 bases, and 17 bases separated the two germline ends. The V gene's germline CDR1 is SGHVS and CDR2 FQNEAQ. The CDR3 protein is CASSLPPWRQLSYNEQFF. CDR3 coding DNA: TGTGCCAGCAGCTTACCGCCCTGGAGACAGCTCTCCTACAATGAGCAGTTCTTC.

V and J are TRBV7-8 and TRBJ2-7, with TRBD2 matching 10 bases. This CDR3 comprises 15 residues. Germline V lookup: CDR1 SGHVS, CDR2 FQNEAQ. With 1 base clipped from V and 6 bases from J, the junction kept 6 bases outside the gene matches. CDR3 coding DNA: TGTGCCAGCAGCTTAGTCGCTAGCGGGAGTACCGAGCAGTACGTC. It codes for CASSLVASGSTEQYV.

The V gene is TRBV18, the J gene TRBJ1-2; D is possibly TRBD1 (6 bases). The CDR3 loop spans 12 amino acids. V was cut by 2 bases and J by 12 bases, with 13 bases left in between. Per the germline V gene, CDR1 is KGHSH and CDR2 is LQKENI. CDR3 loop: CASSPGQPGHTF. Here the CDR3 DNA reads TGTGCCAGCTCACCAGGACAGCCCGGCCACACCTTC.

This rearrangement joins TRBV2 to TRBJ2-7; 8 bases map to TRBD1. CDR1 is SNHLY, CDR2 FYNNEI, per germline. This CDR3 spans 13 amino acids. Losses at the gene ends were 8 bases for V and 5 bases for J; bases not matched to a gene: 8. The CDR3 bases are TGTGCCAGCTCCGGGACAGGTATCGACGAGCAGTACGTC. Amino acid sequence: CASSGTGIDEQYV.

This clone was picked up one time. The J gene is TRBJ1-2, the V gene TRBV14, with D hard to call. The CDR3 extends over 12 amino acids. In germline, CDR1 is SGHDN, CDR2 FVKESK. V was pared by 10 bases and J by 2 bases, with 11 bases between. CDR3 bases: TGTGCCACCCGCAGAACCAACTATGGCTACACCTTC. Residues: CATRRTNYGYTF.

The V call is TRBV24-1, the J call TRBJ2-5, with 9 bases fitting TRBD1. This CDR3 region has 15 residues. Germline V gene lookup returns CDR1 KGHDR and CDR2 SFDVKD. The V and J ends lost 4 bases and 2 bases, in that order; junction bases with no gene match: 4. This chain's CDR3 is CATSEAGTGQETQYF. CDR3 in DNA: TGTGCCACCAGTGAGGCCGGGACAGGGCAAGAGACCCAGTACTTC.

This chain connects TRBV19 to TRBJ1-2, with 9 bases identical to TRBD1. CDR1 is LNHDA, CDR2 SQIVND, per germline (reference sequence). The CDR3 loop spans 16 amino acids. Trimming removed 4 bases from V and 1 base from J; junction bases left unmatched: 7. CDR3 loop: CASSSKQGAGNYGYTF. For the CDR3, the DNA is TGTGCCAGTAGTAGCAAACAGGGGGCGGGTAACTATGGCTACACCTTC.

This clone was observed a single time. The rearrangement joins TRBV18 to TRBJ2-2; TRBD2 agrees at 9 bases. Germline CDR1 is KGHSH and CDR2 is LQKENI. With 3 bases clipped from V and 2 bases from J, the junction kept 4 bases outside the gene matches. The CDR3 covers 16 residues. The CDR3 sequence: CASSPPTSGNTGELFF. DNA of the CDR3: TGTGCCAGCTCACCCCCGACTAGCGGTAACACCGGGGAGCTGTTTTTT.

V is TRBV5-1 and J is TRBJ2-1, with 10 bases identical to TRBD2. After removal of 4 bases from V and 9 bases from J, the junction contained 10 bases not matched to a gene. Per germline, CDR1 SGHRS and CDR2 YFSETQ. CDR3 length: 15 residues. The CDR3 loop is CASSPSGGLSGEQFF. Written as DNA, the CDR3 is TGCGCCAGCAGCCCTAGCGGGGGACTCTCCGGTGAGCAGTTCTTC.

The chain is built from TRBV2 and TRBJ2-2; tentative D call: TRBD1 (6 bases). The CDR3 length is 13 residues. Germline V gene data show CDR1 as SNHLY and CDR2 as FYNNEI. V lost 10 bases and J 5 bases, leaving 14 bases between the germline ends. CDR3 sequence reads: CATRTVRTGELFF. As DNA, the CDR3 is TGTGCCACCCGGACAGTTAGGACCGGGGAGCTGTTTTTT.

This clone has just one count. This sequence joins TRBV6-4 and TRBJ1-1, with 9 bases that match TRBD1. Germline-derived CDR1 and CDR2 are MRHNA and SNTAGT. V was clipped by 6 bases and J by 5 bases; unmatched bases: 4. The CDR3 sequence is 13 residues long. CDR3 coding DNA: TGTGCCAGCAGGGGGACAGGGACGACTGAAGCTTTCTTT. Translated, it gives CASRGTGTTEAFF.

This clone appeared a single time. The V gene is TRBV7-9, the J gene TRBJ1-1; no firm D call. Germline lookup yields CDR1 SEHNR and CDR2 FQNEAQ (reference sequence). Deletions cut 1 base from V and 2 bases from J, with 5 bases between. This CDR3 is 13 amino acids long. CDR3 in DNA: TGTGCCAGCAGCTTAGGTAGCAACACTGAAGCTTTCTTT. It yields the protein CASSLGSNTEAFF.

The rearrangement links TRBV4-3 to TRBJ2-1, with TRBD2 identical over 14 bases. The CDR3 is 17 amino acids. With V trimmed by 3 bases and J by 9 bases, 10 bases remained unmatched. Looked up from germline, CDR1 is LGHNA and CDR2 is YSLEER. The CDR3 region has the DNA TGCGCCAGCAGCCAGACATCGACCGGGACTAGCGGGAGTGAGCAGTTCTTC. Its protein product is CASSQTSTGTSGSEQFF.

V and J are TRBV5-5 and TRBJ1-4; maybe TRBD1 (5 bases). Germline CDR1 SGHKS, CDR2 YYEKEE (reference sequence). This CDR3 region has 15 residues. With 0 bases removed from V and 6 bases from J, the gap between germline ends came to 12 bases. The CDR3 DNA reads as TGTGCCAGCAGCTTGGAGGGGTACGGCTATGAAAAACTGTTTTTT. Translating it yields CASSLEGYGYEKLFF.

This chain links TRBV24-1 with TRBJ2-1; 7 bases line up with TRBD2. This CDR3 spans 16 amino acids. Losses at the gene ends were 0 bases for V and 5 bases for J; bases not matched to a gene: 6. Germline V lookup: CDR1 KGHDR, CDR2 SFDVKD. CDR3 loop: CATSDLRGRGNNEQFF. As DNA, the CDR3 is TGTGCCACCAGTGATTTGCGCGGGAGAGGGAACAATGAGCAGTTCTTC.

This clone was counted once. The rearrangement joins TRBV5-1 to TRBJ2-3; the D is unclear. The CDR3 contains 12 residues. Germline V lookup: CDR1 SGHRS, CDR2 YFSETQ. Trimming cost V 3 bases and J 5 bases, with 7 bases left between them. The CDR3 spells CASSWSLDTQYF. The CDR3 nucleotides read TGCGCCAGCAGCTGGAGCCTAGATACGCAGTATTTT.

The CDR3 is CAISESIGGSYEQYV. In DNA form, the CDR3 reads TGTGCCATCAGTGAGTCGATAGGGGGTTCCTACGAGCAGTACGTC. The chain carries TRBV10-3 and TRBJ2-7; maybe TRBD1 (6 bases). Germline V CDR1 and CDR2: ENHRY, SYGVKD. This CDR3 contains 15 residues. Trimming left V 0 bases short and J 1 base short, with 10 bases between.

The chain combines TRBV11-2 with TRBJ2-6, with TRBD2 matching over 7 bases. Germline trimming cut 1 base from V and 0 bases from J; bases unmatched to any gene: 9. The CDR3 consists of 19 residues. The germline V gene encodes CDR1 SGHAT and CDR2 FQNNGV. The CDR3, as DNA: TGTGCCAGCAGCTTAGTGGGAGGGTCGCCAAACTCTGGGGCCAACGTCCTGACTTTC. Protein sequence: CASSLVGGSPNSGANVLTF.

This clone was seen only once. CDR3 DNA: TGCGCCAGCTTACGGCATACCGGGGAAGTCGCCTACAATGAGCAGTTCTTC. Amino acids: CASLRHTGEVAYNEQFF. The chain joins TRBV5-1 to TRBJ2-1, with a possible D match to TRBD2 (5 bases). The germline V gene has CDR1 SGHRS and CDR2 YFSETQ. Trimming cost V 7 bases and J 2 bases, with 22 bases left between them. The CDR3 covers 17 residues.

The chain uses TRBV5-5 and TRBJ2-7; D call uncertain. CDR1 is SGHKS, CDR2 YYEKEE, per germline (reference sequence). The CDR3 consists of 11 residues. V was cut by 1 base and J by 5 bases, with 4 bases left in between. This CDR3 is CASSLFDEQYV. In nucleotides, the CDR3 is TGTGCCAGCAGCTTGTTCGACGAGCAGTACGTC.

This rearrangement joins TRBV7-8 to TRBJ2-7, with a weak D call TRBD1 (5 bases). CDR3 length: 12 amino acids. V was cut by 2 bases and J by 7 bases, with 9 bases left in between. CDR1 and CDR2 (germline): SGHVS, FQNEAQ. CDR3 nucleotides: TGTGCCAGCAGCTTATCAGGGTTGGAGCAGTACGTC. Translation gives CASSLSGLEQYV.

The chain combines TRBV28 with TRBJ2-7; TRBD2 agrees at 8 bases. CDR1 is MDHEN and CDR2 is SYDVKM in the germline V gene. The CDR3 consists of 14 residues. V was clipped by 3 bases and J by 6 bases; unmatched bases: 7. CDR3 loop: CASSLGSGGVEQYV. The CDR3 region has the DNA TGTGCCAGCAGTTTGGGATCGGGGGGGGTCGAGCAGTACGTC.

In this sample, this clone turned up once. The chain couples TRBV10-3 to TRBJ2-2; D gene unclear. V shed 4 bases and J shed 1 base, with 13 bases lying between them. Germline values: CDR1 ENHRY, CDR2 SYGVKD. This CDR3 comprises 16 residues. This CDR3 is CAISAEAPMNTGELFF. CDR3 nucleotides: TGTGCCATCAGTGCGGAAGCGCCTATGAACACCGGGGAGCTGTTTTTT.